This T cell receptor (beta chain) was recovered during a study of blood T cell repertoires in COVID-19. Study overall: T cells, B-cell-depleted T cells, or PBMCs provided the cDNA or gDNA that served as material.

Germline CDR1 is SGHRS and CDR2 is YFSETQ. V lost 3 bases, J lost 2 bases, and 7 bases stayed unmatched. This CDR3 spans 15 amino acids. Authors' methods: Using reference gene primer amplification, nucleated cell counts were estimated. Clones were sequenced by immunoSEQ multiplex PCR, and TCRdb holds only the in-frame ones, with some missing. V and J calls and clone size are as listed in that table; D and trimming were resolved from the DNA. This sample yields 100,000 or so clones, of which around 81% are seen a single time; around a tenth belongs to the top ten. The receptor was derived from a woman in her 70s with acute or convalescent COVID-19. This chain uses TRBV5-1 with TRBJ1-1; 7 bases are shared with TRBD1. Sequencing was performed on peripheral blood. DNA of the CDR3: TGCGCCAGCAGCTCCTGGACAGGCGGAAACACTGAAGCTTTCTTT. Its translation is CASSSWTGGNTEAFF.